This passage covers 5 T cell receptor beta chains from one sample sequenced in a study of beta chain features in type 1 diabetes listed by TCRdb under 2018. The library was generated by the immunoSEQ multiplex PCR assay. The High Capacity cDNA Reverse Transcription Kit was used to reverse transcribe all of the isolated RNA, meaning that expressed TCRB transcripts were what got sequenced. Here the immuneACCESS table is served through TCRdb, limited to in-frame sequences with V and J called. Missing clones are a known gap in these copies; in checked studies unresolved V genes cover under half, and the rest lacks a known reason. This sample comprises 330,000 or so clones, 12% to 15% of them detected only once. The top ten clones comprise 6.7% of the sample. Sequencing used central memory CD4+ T cells from blood. The receptors stem from a man aged 25-45 years in good health.

This clone came up a few times. The CDR3 here is CASSGTMRWTGELFF. CDR3 sequence (DNA): TGTGCCAGCAGCGGGACTATGAGATGGACCGGGGAGCTGTTTTTT. This chain links TRBV2 with TRBJ2-2; 7 bases are a match to TRBD2. The germline V gene encodes CDR1 SNHLY and CDR2 FYNNEI. The CDR3 has 15 residues. After removal of 6 bases from V and 5 bases from J, the junction contained 9 bases not matched to a gene.

The chain has TRBV14 and TRBJ2-1, with D perhaps matching TRBD2 (7 bases). The CDR3 runs 14 residues. Germline CDR1 reads SGHDN; CDR2 reads FVKESK. With 7 bases removed from V and 9 bases from J, the gap between germline ends came to 19 bases. The CDR3 DNA follows: TGTGCCAGCAACCGATTCGCGGGGGCGGGTGAGCAGTTCTTC. It translates to CASNRFAGAGEQFF.

This chain joins TRBV5-6 and TRBJ2-3, with D unclear. Germline CDR1 SGHDT, CDR2 YYEEEE. There are 15 residues in the CDR3. The ends were cut back, 0 bases at V and 0 bases at J, with 8 bases in the middle. CDR3 nucleotides: TGTGCCAGCAGCTTGGACTGGGCTAGCACAGATACGCAGTATTTT. It specifies CASSLDWASTDTQYF.

In its sample, this clone was seen many times. Here the CDR3 reads CASRPDRGEAFF. The CDR3 DNA reads TGTGCCAGCAGACCCGACAGGGGTGAAGCTTTCTTT. This rearrangement joins TRBV6-6 to TRBJ1-1, with 8 bases aligning to TRBD1. J lost 7 bases, V lost 6 bases, and 4 bases had no gene match. The CDR3 has 12 amino acids. The germline V gene has CDR1 MNHNY and CDR2 SVGAGI (reference sequence).

This clone was found a few times. J is TRBJ2-2 and V is TRBV6-5, with a possible D match to TRBD2 (5 bases). V was clipped by 2 bases and J by 6 bases, with 10 bases between them. Germline V gene lookup returns CDR1 MNHEY and CDR2 SVGAGI. The CDR3 is made up of 14 amino acids. This CDR3 is CASSYGSSAGELFF. The CDR3 bases are TGTGCCAGCAGTTACGGGAGTTCGGCCGGGGAGCTGTTTTTT.